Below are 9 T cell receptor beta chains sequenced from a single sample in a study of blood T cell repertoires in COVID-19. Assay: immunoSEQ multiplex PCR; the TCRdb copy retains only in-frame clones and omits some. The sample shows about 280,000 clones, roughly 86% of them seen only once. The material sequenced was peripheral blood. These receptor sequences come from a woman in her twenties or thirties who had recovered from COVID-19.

The CDR3 coding sequence is TGTGCCAGCAGCCGTTTAACGCCCCGGGCGGGGAGTGAGCAGTTCTTC. This gives the protein CASSRLTPRAGSEQFF. The chain couples TRBV11-2 to TRBJ2-1; the D gene is possibly TRBD2 (6 bases). The CDR3 length is 16 residues. Germline lookup yields CDR1 SGHAT and CDR2 FQNNGV. V lost 5 bases to trimming and J lost 9 bases, with 23 bases between them.

The CDR3 is CASSETVTVYNSPLHF. CDR3 sequence (DNA): TGTGCCAGCAGTGAGACAGTGACCGTTTATAATTCACCCCTCCACTTT. The chain couples TRBV28 to TRBJ1-6, with a possible D match to TRBD1 (5 bases). The CDR3 covers 16 residues. Trimming left V 5 bases short and J 4 bases short, with 15 bases between. Germline CDR1 reads MDHEN; CDR2 reads SYDVKM. The full variable domain, rest sourced from reference TRBV28 and TRBJ1-6, is DVKVTQSSRYLVKRTGEKVFLECVQDMDHENMFWYRQDPGLGLRLIYFSYDVKMKEKGDIPEGYSVSREKKERFSLILESASTNQTSMYLCASSETVTVYNSPLHFGNGTRLTVT.

The CDR3 is CASSSGLAYNEQFF. The CDR3 DNA sequence: TGTGCCAGCAGCTCGGGACTAGCCTACAATGAGCAGTTCTTC. V usage is TRBV7-3 and J usage is TRBJ2-1; TRBD2 matches 8 bases. The V segment lost 4 bases and the J segment 2 bases; nucleotides outside the gene matches: 1. Germline V lookup: CDR1 SGHTA, CDR2 FQGTGA. CDR3 length equals 14 residues.

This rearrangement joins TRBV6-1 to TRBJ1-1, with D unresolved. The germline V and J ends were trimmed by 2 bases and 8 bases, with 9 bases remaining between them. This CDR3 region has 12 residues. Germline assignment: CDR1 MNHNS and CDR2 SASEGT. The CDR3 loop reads CASSEPGSEAFF. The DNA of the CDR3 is TGTGCCAGCAGTGAACCCGGGTCAGAAGCTTTCTTT.

CDR3 DNA sequence: TGTGCCAGCAGCCAAGATCTCCTAGCGCGAGCCGGGGAGCTGTTTTTT. Its translation: CASSQDLLARAGELFF. V is TRBV3-1 (or the pseudogene TRBV3-2) and J is TRBJ2-2, with D perhaps TRBD2 (6 bases). Per the germline V gene, CDR1 is LGHDT and CDR2 is YNNKEL (reference sequence). The CDR3 covers 16 residues. Trimming removed 0 bases at V and 6 bases at J, with 14 bases between.

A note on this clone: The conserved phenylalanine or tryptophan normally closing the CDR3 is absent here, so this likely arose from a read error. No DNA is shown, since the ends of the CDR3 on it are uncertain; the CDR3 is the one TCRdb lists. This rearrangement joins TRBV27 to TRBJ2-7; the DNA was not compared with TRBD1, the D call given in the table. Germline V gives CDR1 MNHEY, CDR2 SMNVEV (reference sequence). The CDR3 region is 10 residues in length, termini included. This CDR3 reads CASYQDREPL.

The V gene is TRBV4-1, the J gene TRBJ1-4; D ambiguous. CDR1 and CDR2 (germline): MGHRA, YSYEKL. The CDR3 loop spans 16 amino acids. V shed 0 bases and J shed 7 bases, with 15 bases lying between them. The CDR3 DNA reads TGCGCCAGCAGCCAAGAAACGAGACCTCGGGGTGAAAAACTGTTTTTT. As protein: CASSQETRPRGEKLFF.

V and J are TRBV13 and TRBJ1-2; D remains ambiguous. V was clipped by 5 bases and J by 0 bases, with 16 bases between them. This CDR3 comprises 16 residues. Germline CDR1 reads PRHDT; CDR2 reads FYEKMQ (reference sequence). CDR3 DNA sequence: TGTGCCAGCAGCGTTACCCGACACGGAACTAACTATGGCTACACCTTC. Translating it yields CASSVTRHGTNYGYTF. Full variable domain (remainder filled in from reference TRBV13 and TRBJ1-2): AAGVIQSPRHLIKEKRETATLKCYPIPRHDTVYWYQQGPGQDPQFLISFYEKMQSDKGSIPDRFSAQQFSDYHSELNMSSLELGDSALYFCASSVTRHGTNYGYTFGSGTRLTVV.

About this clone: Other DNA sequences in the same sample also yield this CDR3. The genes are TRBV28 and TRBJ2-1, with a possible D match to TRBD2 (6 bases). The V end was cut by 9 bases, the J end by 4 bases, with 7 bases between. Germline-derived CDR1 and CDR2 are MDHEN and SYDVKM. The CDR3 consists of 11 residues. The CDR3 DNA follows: TGTGCCAGTCGGGGGTACAATGAGCAGTTCTTC. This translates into CASRGYNEQFF.